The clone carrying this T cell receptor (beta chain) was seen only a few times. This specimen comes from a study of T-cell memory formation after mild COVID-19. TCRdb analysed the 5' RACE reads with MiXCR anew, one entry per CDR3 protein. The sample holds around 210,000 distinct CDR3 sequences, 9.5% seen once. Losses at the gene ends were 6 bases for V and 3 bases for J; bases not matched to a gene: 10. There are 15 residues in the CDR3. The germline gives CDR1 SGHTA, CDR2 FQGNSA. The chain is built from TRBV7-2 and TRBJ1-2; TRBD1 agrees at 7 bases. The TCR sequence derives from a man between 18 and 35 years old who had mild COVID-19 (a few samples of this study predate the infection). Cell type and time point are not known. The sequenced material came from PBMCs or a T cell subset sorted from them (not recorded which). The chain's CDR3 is CASSSFRDSDYGYTF. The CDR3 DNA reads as TGTGCCAGCAGTTCTTTCCGGGACAGCGACTATGGCTACACCTTC.